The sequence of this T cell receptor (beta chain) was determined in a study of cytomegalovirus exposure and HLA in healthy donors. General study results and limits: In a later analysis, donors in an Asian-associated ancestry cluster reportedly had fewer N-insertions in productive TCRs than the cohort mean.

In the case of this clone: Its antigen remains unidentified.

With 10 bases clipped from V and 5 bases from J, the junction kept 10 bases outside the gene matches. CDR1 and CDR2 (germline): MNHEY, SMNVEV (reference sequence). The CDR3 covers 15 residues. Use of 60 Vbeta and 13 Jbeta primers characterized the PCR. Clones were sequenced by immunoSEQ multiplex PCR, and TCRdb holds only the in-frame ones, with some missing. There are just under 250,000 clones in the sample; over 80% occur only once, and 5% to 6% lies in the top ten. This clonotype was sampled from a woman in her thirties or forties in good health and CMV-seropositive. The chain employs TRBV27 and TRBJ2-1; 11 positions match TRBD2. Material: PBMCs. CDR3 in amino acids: CATSTSGSLNNEQFF. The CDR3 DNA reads TGTGCCACCTCCACTAGCGGGAGCCTTAACAATGAGCAGTTCTTC.